Presented here are 9 T cell receptor beta chains from one specimen sequenced in a study of blood T cell repertoires in COVID-19. The protocol was immunoSEQ multiplex PCR, while the TCRdb copy is restricted to in-frame clones and leaves out a portion. Here the sample spans some 96,000 clones, just over 85% being singletons. Sequenced: peripheral blood. Every receptor here comes from a human donor in a cohort sampled during active COVID-19.

This clone occurred once. The chain has TRBV4-1 and TRBJ1-3; D not certain. The CDR3 loop spans 15 amino acids. CDR1 is MGHRA and CDR2 is YSYEKL in the germline V gene. V lost 0 bases, J lost 4 bases, and 10 bases lay in between. The DNA of the CDR3 is TGCGCCAGCAGCCAAGATTGGGGAGTAGGAAACACCATATATTTT. It encodes CASSQDWGVGNTIYF.

The chain recombines TRBV5-1 with TRBJ1-1; the D gene is possibly TRBD1 (6 bases). Germline V gene data show CDR1 as SGHRS and CDR2 as YFSETQ. This CDR3 region has 16 residues. With 5 bases removed from V and 1 base from J, the gap between germline ends came to 18 bases. The CDR3 sequence is CASRREPGHWNTEAFF. CDR3 coding DNA: TGCGCCAGCAGGCGTGAACCGGGACACTGGAACACTGAAGCTTTCTTT.

V usage is TRBV5-6 and J usage is TRBJ2-3; no reliable D call. Germline V gene lookup returns CDR1 SGHDT and CDR2 YYEEEE. The V gene lost 1 base and the J gene lost 0 bases, with 9 bases spanning the gap. The CDR3 contains 15 residues. CDR3 loop: CASSLWQTSTDTQYF. CDR3 DNA: TGTGCCAGCAGCTTGTGGCAGACTAGCACAGATACGCAGTATTTT.

The V and J genes are TRBV6-4 and TRBJ2-3; 12 bases match TRBD2. CDR3 length equals 16 residues. Per germline, CDR1 MRHNA and CDR2 SNTAGT. Unmatched junction bases numbered 3, after V lost 4 bases and J lost 1 base. The CDR3 bases are TGTGCCAGCAGTGCACTAGCGGGAGGTGGCACAGATACGCAGTATTTT. This encodes CASSALAGGGTDTQYF.

This chain links TRBV7-9 with TRBJ1-5; a weak D match, TRBD1 (5 bases). CDR3 size: 14 residues. V shed 2 bases and J shed 4 bases, with 9 bases lying between them. Per the germline V gene, CDR1 is SEHNR and CDR2 is FQNEAQ (reference sequence). The CDR3 DNA reads TGTGCCAGCAGCTTACAGGGTAGGAATCAGCCCCAGCATTTT. This translates into CASSLQGRNQPQHF.

The chain employs TRBV6-5 and TRBJ1-1, with D perhaps matching TRBD1 (5 bases). The length of the CDR3 is 14 residues. Trimming took 6 bases from V and 7 from J, leaving 18 bases between them. The V gene's germline CDR1 is MNHEY and CDR2 SVGAGI. The CDR3 spells CASSVIGGDDEAFF. CDR3 DNA sequence: TGTGCCAGCAGCGTCATTGGAGGGGACGATGAAGCTTTCTTT.

This clone was counted only a few times. The chain links TRBV7-9 to TRBJ2-5; 8 nucleotides line up with TRBD2. The CDR3 has 15 residues. The trim removed 1 base at V and 7 bases at J, leaving 8 bases unmatched. CDR1 is SEHNR and CDR2 is FQNEAQ in the germline V gene (reference sequence). The CDR3 DNA is TGTGCCAGCAGCTTAGTTCGGGGGGGAACCGGGACCCAGTACTTC. This sequence encodes CASSLVRGGTGTQYF.

The rearrangement links TRBV5-1 to TRBJ1-3; no clear D. Between the trimmed V and J ends, which lost 0 bases and 0 bases, there was a span of 10 bases. The CDR3 extends over 16 amino acids. Germline CDR1 reads SGHRS; CDR2 reads YFSETQ. CDR3 residues: CASSLAGLGSGNTIYF. As DNA, the CDR3 is TGCGCCAGCAGCTTGGCCGGACTCGGCTCTGGAAACACCATATATTTT.

This chain uses TRBV7-2 with TRBJ2-3, with 9 bases fitting TRBD2. Germline V CDR1 and CDR2: SGHTA, FQGNSA. CDR3 length equals 15 residues. With 1 base clipped from V and 3 bases from J, the junction kept 2 bases outside the gene matches. As DNA, the CDR3 is TGTGCCAGCAGCTTAGGGGGACTAGCTACAGATACGCAGTATTTT. It translates to CASSLGGLATDTQYF.